Described below is a single T cell receptor beta chain sequence and its context. These data come from a study of control samples from healthy donors and cancer patients. Germline V gene data show CDR1 as MGHRA and CDR2 as YSYEKL. The ends were cut back, 3 bases at V and 6 bases at J, with 7 bases in the middle. The CDR3 covers 12 residues. Data came from immunoSEQ multiplex PCR; TCRdb stores just in-frame clones and leaves some out. The sample contains about 140,000 clones, 94% of which appear only once. The rearrangement links TRBV4-1 to TRBJ2-3; no definite D call. This TCR was sampled from a man aged 35 to 55 in good health. Sequencing was done on a sample of blood. The CDR3 bases are TGCGCCAGCAGCCACATCCGGGATACGCAGTATTTT. Protein sequence: CASSHIRDTQYF.